The 4 T cell receptor beta chains listed next were all sequenced from one sample in a study of PD-1 blockade in classical Hodgkin lymphoma. Only in-frame clones appear in the TCRdb table, and some are missing; sequencing was by immunoSEQ multiplex PCR. The sample has 30,000 or so clones, 90% seen once; the top ten hold around 0.25%. There was relapse after autologous stem cell transplantation in every patient, and there was variation in brentuximab vedotin exposure. Magnetic negative selection was used to purify CD4+ T cells from PBMCs that had been thawed. The sequences come from CD4+ T cells from blood, collected at baseline. These receptors came from a human donor with classical Hodgkin lymphoma.

This clone was recorded once. The chain combines TRBV28 with TRBJ1-4; D call uncertain. V lost 2 bases, J lost 7 bases, and 23 bases lay in between. The germline V gene has CDR1 MDHEN and CDR2 SYDVKM. CDR3 length: 18 amino acids. In DNA form, the CDR3 reads TGTGCCAGCAGTTTACTCAAAGGTCCTCCCTGGGTTAGTGAAAAACTGTTTTTT. It yields the protein CASSLLKGPPWVSEKLFF.

The chain carries TRBV6-6 and TRBJ2-2; 8 bases line up with TRBD2. After removal of 2 bases from V and 6 bases from J, the junction contained 2 bases not matched to a gene. Germline values: CDR1 MNHNY, CDR2 SVGAGI (reference sequence). This CDR3 has 14 residues. CDR3 protein: CASSYGLASGELFF. The CDR3 nucleotides read TGTGCCAGCAGTTACGGACTAGCCTCCGGGGAGCTGTTTTTT.

This chain links TRBV27 with TRBJ1-1; 7 positions match TRBD1. This CDR3 is 14 amino acids long. V lost 5 bases to trimming and J lost 4 bases; unmatched junction nucleotides: 7. Germline V CDR1 and CDR2: MNHEY, SMNVEV (reference sequence). The CDR3 here is CASSTQGLITEAFF. CDR3 nucleotides: TGTGCCAGCAGTACACAGGGGTTGATCACTGAAGCTTTCTTT.

This clone was detected once. The gene calls are TRBV7-9 and TRBJ2-5; 8 bases fit TRBD2. This CDR3 spans 18 amino acids. With V trimmed by 4 bases and J by 1 base, 14 bases remained unmatched. Germline CDR1 and CDR2: SEHNR and FQNEAQ (reference sequence). CDR3 sequence: CASSSPSGSGRIQETQYF. The CDR3 DNA reads as TGTGCCAGCAGCTCCCCTAGCGGGTCGGGACGAATCCAAGAGACCCAGTACTTC.